This T cell receptor beta chain stems from a study of T cells expressing NK-cell markers. Study information: According to the study, TCR beta repertoires originated from sorted CD3+CD56+NKG2C+, CD3+CD56+NKG2C- and CD3+CD56-NKG2C+ T cells.

In regard to this clonotype: Its antigen is still unknown.

5'RACE template switching with UMIs produced the TCR beta cDNA. TCRdb reprocessed the 5' RACE reads and stores each CDR3 protein as one record, lacking DNA. This listing includes 300,000 to 500,000 distinct CDR3 sequences. The germline V gene has CDR1 SGHRS and CDR2 YFSETQ. The length of the CDR3 is 14 residues. General observations from the study: There were a handful of donors in whom these clonotypes also led the CD3+CD56-NKG2C+ fraction. The dominant NKG2C+ clonotypes represented roughly 1.0-7.5% of CD8+ T cells in five or six donors.

Sequencing was done on a sample of blood T cells: a sorted CD56 or NKG2C T cell subset, CD4+ or CD8+ T cells, or bulk PBMC T cells (not recorded which). This TCR derives from a woman aged 45-65 years in good health. V is TRBV5-1 and J is TRBJ2-1; there is no DNA to check the TCRdb D call of TRBD1. The CDR3 protein is CASSLPAGSDEQFF.